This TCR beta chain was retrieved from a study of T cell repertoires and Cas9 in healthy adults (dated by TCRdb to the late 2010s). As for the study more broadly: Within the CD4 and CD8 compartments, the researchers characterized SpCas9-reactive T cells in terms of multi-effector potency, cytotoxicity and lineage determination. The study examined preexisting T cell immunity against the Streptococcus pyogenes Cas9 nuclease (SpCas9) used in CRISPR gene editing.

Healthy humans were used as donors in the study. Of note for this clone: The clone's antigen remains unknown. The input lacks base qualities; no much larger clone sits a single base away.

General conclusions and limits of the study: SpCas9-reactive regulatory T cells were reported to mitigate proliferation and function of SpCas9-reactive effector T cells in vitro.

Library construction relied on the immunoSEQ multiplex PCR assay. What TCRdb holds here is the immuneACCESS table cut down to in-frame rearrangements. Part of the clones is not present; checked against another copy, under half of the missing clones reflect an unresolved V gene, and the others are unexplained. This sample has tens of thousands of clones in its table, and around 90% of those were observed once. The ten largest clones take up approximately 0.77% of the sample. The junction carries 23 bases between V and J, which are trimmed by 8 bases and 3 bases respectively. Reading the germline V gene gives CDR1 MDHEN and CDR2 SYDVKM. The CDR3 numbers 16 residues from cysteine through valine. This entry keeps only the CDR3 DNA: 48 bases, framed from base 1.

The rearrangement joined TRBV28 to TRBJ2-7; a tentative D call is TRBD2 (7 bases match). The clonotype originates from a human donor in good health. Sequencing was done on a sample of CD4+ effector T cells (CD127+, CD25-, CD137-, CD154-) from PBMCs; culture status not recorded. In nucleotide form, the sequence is TGTGCCAGCCTCACCCGGGGGGCGCGGGGTAGCTACGAGCAGTACGTC. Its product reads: CASLTRGARGSYEQYV.